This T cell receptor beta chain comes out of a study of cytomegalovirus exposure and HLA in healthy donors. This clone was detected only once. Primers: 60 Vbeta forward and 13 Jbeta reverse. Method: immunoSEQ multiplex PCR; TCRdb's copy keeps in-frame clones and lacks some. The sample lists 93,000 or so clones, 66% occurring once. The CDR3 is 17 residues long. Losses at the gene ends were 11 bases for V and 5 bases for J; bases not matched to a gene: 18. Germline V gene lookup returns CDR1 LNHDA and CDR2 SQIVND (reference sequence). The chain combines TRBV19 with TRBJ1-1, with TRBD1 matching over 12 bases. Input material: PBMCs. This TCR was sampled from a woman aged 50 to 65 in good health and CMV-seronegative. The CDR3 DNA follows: TGTGCCGCGCTACCGGGGACAGGGGGCAGGACTAGGACTGAAGCTTTCTTT. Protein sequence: CAALPGTGGRTRTEAFF.